This TCR beta chain comes out of a study of Ad26.COV2.S vaccination and SARS-CoV-2 variants (dated by TCRdb to the early 2020s). Regarding the complete study: Donors in the vaccine arm were drawn from COV1001, a phase I-IIa trial of Ad26.COV2.S in healthy adults that was multicentre, randomized, double-blind and placebo-controlled. Ad26.COV2.S was given intramuscularly at 5x10^10 or 1x10^11 viral particles, as a single shot or as two shots 56 days apart. TCRbeta repertoire sequencing served as the tool for gauging how specific and how broad the SARS-CoV-2-reactive T cell receptors were following Ad26.COV2.S vaccination. The TCR-sequenced set comprised about 32 samples: around 20 Ad26.COV2.S vaccine recipients, 5 placebo recipients and 8 SARS-CoV-2 convalescent individuals. Trial participants were randomized into five groups of five: low-dose or high-dose Ad26.COV2.S given once or twice, or placebo on both occasions. Investigators did not know the trial group allocation while performing experiments and assessing outcomes. Results the study describes overall, beyond this receptor: After vaccination, substantial breadth of spike-specific CD8+ and CD4+ T cell responses was reported. Comparing responses between vaccine doses or regimens was not something the study was powered to do. The authors noted that total T cell responses may have been underestimated by the TCR breadth and depth analyses. Vaccine and placebo recipients had similar non-spike TCR breadth, a finding consistent with the vaccine containing only spike. Compared with placebo recipients, Ad26.COV2.S recipients showed higher spike-specific TCR breadth (P = 0.0014).

The sample holds one count of this clone. Its specific antigen is unknown. There are no base qualities to consult, and no much larger clone falls within one base. Other DNA sequences in this specimen translate into the identical CDR3. According to the study, the label for this sample's treatment or condition signals: some 19 received Ad26.COV2.S at low or high dose, single or two shots; a few received placebo; per-sample allocation not given. Repertoires of vaccine and placebo recipients were sequenced from samples collected on day 63 after the first injection. Between 29 July and 7 August 2020, Cohort 1b enrolled 20 to 30 adults aged 18-55 years at one site in Boston, USA. Ad26.COV2.S was a replication-incompetent adenovirus type 26 vector that expressed a prefusion-stabilized SARS-CoV-2 spike protein derived from the original Wuhan strain. The immunoSEQ Assay was used to sequence TCRbeta CDR3 regions. After extraction, genomic DNA underwent amplification by bias-controlled multiplex PCR, followed by high-throughput sequencing. As for the authors' bioinformatics: To quantify the absolute abundance of each unique TCRbeta CDR3 region, sequences were collapsed and filtered. T cell fraction was estimated by normalization of TCRbeta template counts to usable DNA, with usable DNA being measured through amplification of reference genes present in all nucleated cells. Repertoire TCRs were annotated as SARS-CoV-2-specific by exact matching of V gene, CDR3 amino acid sequence and J gene to a known reactive TCR set. The reference SARS-CoV-2 TCR set was derived from MIRA and filtered for enrichment in COVID-19-positive ImmuneCODE repertoires, a step that removed public or cross-reactive TCRs. Drawing on the MIRA antigens, annotated TCRs were analysed further at the level of specific ORF or position within ORF. Depth was the summed frequency of annotated unique rearrangements, while breadth was defined as annotated unique rearrangements over total unique productive rearrangements. Two-sided Wilcoxon rank-sum tests were used to compare TCR breadth between groups. TCRdb carries this immuneACCESS record with in-frame sequences only. Its versions omit some clonotypes, under half of them owing to an unresolved V gene in the studies checked, with the rest unexplained. V, J and clone size derive from that table, while D and trimming were established from the DNA sequence. The sample includes 440,000 or so clones, with roughly nine tenths observed a single time. The ten most abundant clones make up approximately 1.7% of the sample.

Reading the germline V gene (reference sequence) gives CDR1 LGHDT and CDR2 YNNKEL. The CDR3 contains 15 residues, cysteine and phenylalanine counted. The sequence is cut down to CDR3 DNA, 45 bases in frame from base 1. After removal of 1 base from V and 0 bases from J, the junction retains 3 bases not matched to a gene. The TCR originated in a person between 18 and 65 years old who received the Ad26.COV2.S COVID-19 vaccine or a placebo. The sample here was peripheral blood, taken in a trial of Ad26.COV2.S vaccine versus placebo. The rearrangement joined TRBV3-1 (or the pseudogene TRBV3-2) to TRBJ2-7, with 7 junctional bases fitting TRBD2. The CDR3 amino acid sequence is: CASSQVGGSSYEQYF. Read as DNA, the sequence is TGTGCCAGCAGCCAAGTCGGCGGGAGCTCCTACGAGCAGTACTTC.